Shown below are 28 T cell receptor beta chains from a single sample sequenced in a study of patients and donors after allogeneic stem cell transplantation. From the RT-PCR reads, TCRdb called clonotypes with MiXCR, one entry per CDR3 protein. Here the sample spans a few hundred thousand distinct CDR3 sequences, around 40% being singletons. The specimen sequenced was blood, either unsorted or a sorted T cell fraction (not recorded which). The receptor set was obtained from a human donor who was either an allogeneic HSCT recipient or a stem cell or donor lymphocyte infusion donor (not recorded which). It is not recorded whose cells these are; they may come from a transplant donor.

The J gene is TRBJ1-2, the V gene TRBV10-3; no definite D call. V lost 3 bases, J lost 8 bases, and 16 bases lay in between. The germline V gene encodes CDR1 ENHRY and CDR2 SYGVKD. The CDR3 covers 14 residues. The DNA of the CDR3 is TGTGCCATCAGTGACGAGGAGAGGGTAGTCGGCTACACCTTC. Translating it yields CAISDEERVVGYTF.

The count of this clonotype is one. This chain uses TRBV4-3 with TRBJ2-7, with D perhaps matching TRBD1 or TRBD2 (5 bases each). This CDR3 spans 14 amino acids. Looked up from germline, CDR1 is LGHNA and CDR2 is YSLEER. Trimming cost V 0 bases and J 3 bases, with 9 bases left between them. The DNA for the CDR3 is TGCGCCAGCAGCCAAGATGAGGGGTTCTACGAGCAGTACTTC. Amino acid sequence: CASSQDEGFYEQYF.

This chain uses TRBV6-5 with TRBJ2-7; D possibly corresponds to TRBD2 (6 bases). V was cut by 5 bases and J by 7 bases, with 21 bases left in between. The CDR3 extends over 15 amino acids. CDR1 and CDR2 from the germline V gene are MNHEY and SVGAGI. The CDR3 region is CASSTRRAAVGEQYF. As DNA, the CDR3 is TGTGCCAGCAGTACCCGGAGGGCGGCAGTCGGGGAGCAGTACTTC.

V gene TRBV27 combines with J gene TRBJ1-2; the D is unclear. The CDR3 length is 16 residues. The V and J ends lost 2 bases and 4 bases respectively, with 17 bases between them. Germline CDR1 reads MNHEY; CDR2 reads SMNVEV (reference sequence). The CDR3 loop is CASSLRWLAGSYGYTF. The CDR3 bases are TGTGCCAGCAGTTTAAGGTGGTTGGCAGGATCCTATGGCTACACCTTC.

The chain recombines TRBV9 with TRBJ1-2, with TRBD1 matching over 8 bases. V gave up 0 bases and J gave up 4 bases; unmatched junction bases: 8. Looked up from germline, CDR1 is SGDLS and CDR2 is YYNGEE. The CDR3 consists of 16 residues. The CDR3 nucleotides are TGTGCCAGCAGCGTAGTGGGACAGGCTGGGAGCTATGGCTACACCTTC. Its protein product is CASSVVGQAGSYGYTF.

The chain joins TRBV16 to TRBJ1-4, with a possible D match to TRBD1 (6 bases). The germline V and J ends were trimmed by 7 bases and 16 bases, with 22 bases remaining between them. Germline V gene lookup returns CDR1 KGHSY and CDR2 FQNENV. The CDR3 totals 13 residues. The CDR3 region is CASTPRWTDSPFF. The CDR3 DNA follows: TGTGCCAGCACCCCCCGATGGACAGATTCCCCGTTTTTT.

There are a few counts of this clonotype. This rearrangement joins TRBV16 to TRBJ1-6; the D is unclear. The CDR3 consists of 14 residues. Trimming removed 4 bases from V and 2 bases from J, with 6 bases in between. Germline loops: CDR1 KGHSY, CDR2 FQNENV. The CDR3 loop reads CASSPSAYNSPLHF. The CDR3 DNA is TGTGCCAGCAGCCCCAGCGCCTATAATTCACCCCTCCACTTT.

This clonotype was recorded only once. The rearrangement links TRBV5-1 to TRBJ1-1; D might be TRBD1 (6 bases). The CDR3 length is 15 residues. Germline V lookup: CDR1 SGHRS, CDR2 YFSETQ. The V and J ends lost 4 bases and 3 bases respectively, with 16 bases between them. CDR3 protein: CASSPRYREDTEAFF. The DNA for the CDR3 is TGCGCCAGCAGCCCGCGATACAGGGAGGACACTGAAGCTTTCTTT. Based on the CDR3 plus reference TRBV5-1 and TRBJ1-1, the full variable domain is KAGVTQTPRYLIKTRGQQVTLSCSPISGHRSVSWYQQTPGQGLQFLFEYFSETQRNKGNFPGRFSGRQFSNSRSEMNVSTLELGDSALYLCASSPRYREDTEAFFGQGTRLTVV.

In this sample, this clonotype turned up a few times. The chain employs TRBV12-3 or TRBV12-4 and TRBJ1-5, with a tentative D call TRBD1 (6 bases). The CDR3 is 15 amino acids. V was clipped by 4 bases and J by 0 bases, with 10 bases between them. CDR3 amino acids: CASSWTDFSNQPQHF. The CDR3 coding sequence is TGTGCCAGCAGTTGGACAGACTTTAGCAATCAGCCCCAGCATTTT.

As to this clonotype: A read error may explain this, as a much larger clone is one base away. The chain is built from TRBV20-1 and TRBJ1-6; 10 bases map to TRBD1. J gave up 11 bases and V 4 bases, and 11 bases lay outside the gene matches. CDR3 size: 15 residues. Germline V gene data show CDR1 as DFQATT and CDR2 as SNEGSKA (reference sequence). The CDR3 nucleotides are TGCAGTGCTACGCCAAGACAGGGGGCGAAGACACCCCTCCACTTT. Protein: CSATPRQGAKTPLHF.

This clonotype was counted a few times. The chain joins TRBV12-3 or TRBV12-4 to TRBJ1-1, with a tentative D call TRBD1 (6 bases). Trimming removed 1 base at V and 1 base at J, with 16 bases between. CDR3 size: 17 residues. CDR3 region: CASSLGFSGVRNTEAFF. As DNA, the CDR3 is TGTGCCAGCAGTTTAGGATTCTCAGGGGTACGGAACACTGAAGCTTTCTTT.

The genes are TRBV5-1 and TRBJ2-7; TRBD1 is a possible D gene (6 bases). Looked up from germline, CDR1 is SGHRS and CDR2 is YFSETQ. V lost 4 bases and J 6 bases, leaving 11 bases between the germline ends. The CDR3 totals 12 residues. CDR3 DNA: TGCGCCAGCAGCAATACAGGGATCGAGCAGTACTTC. It specifies CASSNTGIEQYF.

This clonotype was seen more than once but under ten times. The CDR3 loop reads CSARDPRGYTF. DNA for the CDR3: TGCAGTGCTAGAGATCCCCGGGGCTACACCTTC. The chain is built from TRBV20-1 and TRBJ1-2; D remains ambiguous. The CDR3 is 11 residues long. Germline CDR1 is DFQATT and CDR2 is SNEGSKA (reference sequence). Trimming pared 0 bases from V and 8 bases from J, leaving 7 bases between.

This chain connects TRBV5-1 to TRBJ1-2; D possibly corresponds to TRBD1 (6 bases). Trimming removed 4 bases from V and 2 bases from J, with 12 bases in between. This CDR3 comprises 14 residues. Germline V gene lookup returns CDR1 SGHRS and CDR2 YFSETQ. DNA for the CDR3: TGCGCCAGCAGCGTGGACAGTGGGAACTATGGCTACACCTTC. Protein sequence: CASSVDSGNYGYTF.

The rearrangement links TRBV3-1 to TRBJ1-1; D is ambiguous. Germline loops: CDR1 LGHDT, CDR2 YNNKEL (reference sequence). V shed 0 bases and J shed 0 bases, with 8 bases lying between them. The CDR3 covers 15 residues. The CDR3 bases are TGTGCCAGCAGCCAAGACCCGATTATGAACACTGAAGCTTTCTTT. Protein: CASSQDPIMNTEAFF.

This clonotype was detected only a few times. This chain connects TRBV24-1 to TRBJ1-3; D is possibly TRBD1 (5 bases). The germline CDR1 and CDR2 sequences are KGHDR and SFDVKD. Between the trimmed V and J ends, which lost 6 bases and 6 bases, there was a span of 17 bases. The CDR3 loop spans 15 amino acids. The CDR3 coding sequence is TGTGCCACCAGTTCTACGGGGCCTGCGGAAAACACCATATATTTT. This sequence encodes CATSSTGPAENTIYF.

Turning to this clonotype: A much larger clone lies a single base off, so this may be a read error. The V gene is TRBV7-9, the J gene TRBJ2-3; TRBD2 aligns across 8 bases. The CDR3 sequence is 13 residues long. The germline gives CDR1 SEHNR, CDR2 FQNEAQ (reference sequence). CDR3 nucleotide sequence: TGTACCAGCAGCTTGAACAGCGGGGGTACGCAGTATTTT. Protein sequence: CTSSLNSGGTQYF.

The V call is TRBV7-2, the J call TRBJ1-2; no firm D call. The CDR3 spans 15 residues. V was clipped by 1 base and J by 4 bases, with 13 bases between them. CDR1 and CDR2 (germline): SGHTA, FQGNSA. The CDR3 loop is CASSLVRDSGYGYTF. The CDR3 nucleotides are TGTGCCAGCAGCTTAGTGAGGGATAGTGGCTATGGCTACACCTTC. The entire variable domain, with the rest obtained from reference TRBV7-2 and TRBJ1-2, is as follows: GAGVSQSPSNKVTEKGKDVELRCDPISGHTALYWYRQSLGQGLEFLIYFQGNSAPDKSGLPSDRFSAERTGGSVSTLTIQRTQQEDSAVYLCASSLVRDSGYGYTFGSGTRLTVV.

Here the CDR3 DNA reads TGTGCCAGCAGTGTCAGGGGGCGCACTGAAGCTTTCTTT. As protein: CASSVRGRTEAFF. This rearrangement joins TRBV25-1 to TRBJ1-1; 8 nucleotides match TRBD1. Germline values: CDR1 MGHDK, CDR2 SYGVNS. Germline trimming cut 4 bases from V and 4 bases from J; bases unmatched to any gene: 2. The CDR3 loop spans 13 amino acids.

This clonotype was counted a few times. The chain links TRBV11-2 to TRBJ1-5; D is uncertain. The germline V gene has CDR1 SGHAT and CDR2 FQNNGV. V was pared by 1 base and J by 6 bases, with 7 bases between. The CDR3 spans 13 residues. In nucleotides, the CDR3 is TGTGCCAGCAGCTTAGGTGGTCTTCAGCCCCAGCATTTT. It specifies CASSLGGLQPQHF.

This clonotype was counted only a few times. V is TRBV12-3 or TRBV12-4 and J is TRBJ2-7, with a weak D call TRBD2 (6 bases). This CDR3 region has 14 residues. Deletions cut 2 bases from V and 8 bases from J, with 16 bases between. Here the CDR3 reads CASSLLGGVGKQYF. CDR3 coding DNA: TGTGCCAGCAGTTTACTCGGAGGGGTTGGGAAGCAGTACTTC.

CDR3 DNA sequence: TGCAGTGCTCTTTTTAGAGGATCGAAGCCTAACTATGGCTACACCTTC. Amino acid sequence: CSALFRGSKPNYGYTF. The chain uses TRBV20-1 and TRBJ1-2; D remains ambiguous. V was cut by 5 bases and J by 0 bases, with 19 bases left in between. The germline V gene has CDR1 DFQATT and CDR2 SNEGSKA (reference sequence). The CDR3 contains 16 residues.

This clonotype was detected only a few times. V is TRBV13 and J is TRBJ1-1; D is ambiguous. The V and J ends lost 0 bases and 4 bases respectively, with 6 bases between them. The germline gives CDR1 PRHDT, CDR2 FYEKMQ (reference sequence). This CDR3 spans 13 amino acids. CDR3 amino acids: CASSLGSGTEAFF. The CDR3 DNA reads as TGTGCCAGCAGCTTAGGATCGGGCACTGAAGCTTTCTTT. The variable domain in full, with the rest retrieved from reference TRBV13 and TRBJ1-1, is AAGVIQSPRHLIKEKRETATLKCYPIPRHDTVYWYQQGPGQDPQFLISFYEKMQSDKGSIPDRFSAQQFSDYHSELNMSSLELGDSALYFCASSLGSGTEAFFGQGTRLTVV.

The chain joins TRBV12-3 or TRBV12-4 to TRBJ1-1; possibly TRBD1 for D (6 bases). The CDR3 sequence is 14 residues long. V was pared by 0 bases and J by 5 bases, with 10 bases between. This CDR3 is CASSLAGGETEAFF. CDR3 DNA sequence: TGTGCCAGCAGTTTAGCAGGGGGAGAAACTGAAGCTTTCTTT.

Only a few counts were recorded for this clonotype. The CDR3 DNA follows: TGCGCCAGCAGCTGGAGCCCCACGGGCCCTGGAAACACCATATATTTT. It translates to CASSWSPTGPGNTIYF. V usage is TRBV5-1 and J usage is TRBJ1-3, with D uncertain. Germline CDR1 reads SGHRS; CDR2 reads YFSETQ. The CDR3 spans 16 residues. V gave up 3 bases and J gave up 2 bases, with 15 bases separating them.

The genes are TRBV12-3 or TRBV12-4 and TRBJ2-3, with 9 bases lining up with TRBD2. Trimming at V came to 3 bases and at J to 4 bases, leaving 2 bases not matched to a gene. The CDR3 runs to 14 residues. The CDR3 DNA follows: TGTGCCAGCAGTTTTGGGACTAGCCCAGATACGCAGTATTTT. This encodes CASSFGTSPDTQYF.

This clonotype was detected many times. The chain is built from TRBV25-1 and TRBJ1-1, with D possibly TRBD1 on 5 matching bases. CDR1 is MGHDK, CDR2 SYGVNS, per germline. CDR3 length: 15 amino acids. Trimming left V 5 bases short and J 4 bases short, with 17 bases between. Here the CDR3 DNA reads TGTGCCAGCAGTCCTATGGCGGGGCGAGCCACTGAAGCTTTCTTT. Its translation: CASSPMAGRATEAFF.

The J gene is TRBJ2-1, the V gene TRBV29-1, with D tentatively TRBD1 (6 bases). Germline V gene lookup returns CDR1 SQVTM and CDR2 ANQGSEA. Trimming cost V 4 bases and J 5 bases, with 9 bases left between them. This CDR3 has 12 residues. Here the CDR3 reads CSVVQGNNEQFF. Here the CDR3 DNA reads TGCAGCGTTGTACAGGGAAACAATGAGCAGTTCTTC.